These 5 T cell receptor beta chains share one sample of origin, sequenced in a study of blood T cell repertoires in COVID-19. Libraries were prepared by immunoSEQ multiplex PCR; TCRdb keeps only in-frame clonotypes and omits some of them. This sample has about 77,000 clones; roughly 80% occur once, and the top ten carry around 4.7%. Sequenced: peripheral blood. The origin of the receptors is a woman in her 70s with acute or convalescent COVID-19.

The chain is built from TRBV7-9 and TRBJ2-7; 8 bases fit TRBD1. Germline V gene sequence: CDR1 SEHNR, CDR2 FQNEAQ (reference sequence). The CDR3 length is 15 residues. With 1 base clipped from V and 3 bases from J, the junction kept 5 bases outside the gene matches. CDR3: CASSLGFGQGYEQYF. For the CDR3, the DNA is TGTGCCAGCAGCTTAGGTTTCGGACAGGGCTACGAGCAGTACTTC.

The rearrangement uses TRBV2 and TRBJ1-3, with TRBD1 identical over 7 bases. J gave up 2 bases and V 8 bases, and 6 bases lay outside the gene matches. Germline CDR1 and CDR2: SNHLY and FYNNEI. This CDR3 is built from 14 residues. The CDR3 nucleotides read TGTGCCAGCCGTAGAAGGGGGCCTGGAAACACCATATATTTT. As protein: CASRRRGPGNTIYF. Variable domain in full (rest from reference TRBV2 and TRBJ1-3): EPEVTQTPSHQVTQMGQEVILRCVPISNHLYFYWYRQILGQKVEFLVSFYNNEISEKSEIFDDQFSVERPDGSNFTLKIRSTKLEDSAMYFCASRRRGPGNTIYFGEGSWLTVV.

The DNA for the CDR3 is TGTGCCAGCAGCGTAGAGGGGGAGTACAATGAGCAGTTCTTC. This encodes CASSVEGEYNEQFF. The rearrangement joins TRBV9 to TRBJ2-1; D possibly corresponds to TRBD1 (6 bases). Germline loops: CDR1 SGDLS, CDR2 YYNGEE. The CDR3 loop spans 14 amino acids. Trimming stripped 0 bases from V and 4 bases from J, with 8 bases between. Combining the CDR3 with reference TRBV9 and TRBJ2-1 gives the whole variable domain DSGVTQTPKHLITATGQRVTLRCSPRSGDLSVYWYQQSLDQGLQFLIQYYNGEERAKGNILERFSAQQFPDLHSELNLSSLELGDSALYFCASSVEGEYNEQFFGPGTRLTVL.

V gene TRBV7-9 combines with J gene TRBJ2-1; 8 nucleotides line up with TRBD1. CDR1 and CDR2 (germline): SEHNR, FQNEAQ (reference sequence). This CDR3 is 16 amino acids long. V dropped 5 bases and J dropped 0; count of bases not matched to a gene: 6. CDR3 sequence reads: CASSDPGTGSYNEQFF. Here the CDR3 DNA reads TGTGCCAGCAGCGACCCCGGGACAGGCTCCTACAATGAGCAGTTCTTC.

The rearrangement uses TRBV9 and TRBJ2-5, with D tentatively TRBD2 (6 bases). CDR1 and CDR2 from the germline V gene are SGDLS and YYNGEE. This CDR3 is 15 amino acids long. Trimming shortened V by 4 bases and J by 1 base, and 14 bases separated the two germline ends. The CDR3 DNA reads TGTGCCAGCAGCCTCCAGGGACTCCGCCAAGAGACCCAGTACTTC. It encodes CASSLQGLRQETQYF.